This entry lists 2 T cell receptor beta chains sequenced from one sample in a study of cytomegalovirus exposure and HLA in healthy donors. PCR used 60 Vbeta primers and 13 Jbeta primers. The protocol was immunoSEQ multiplex PCR, while the TCRdb copy is restricted to in-frame clones and leaves out a portion. In total, the table holds approximately 34,000 clones. The specimen was PBMCs. Receptors were obtained from a woman in her 40s in good health and CMV-seropositive.

J is TRBJ2-7 and V is TRBV2, with D possibly matching TRBD1 (5 bases). V lost 2 bases to trimming and J lost 5 bases, with 10 bases between them. Germline CDR1 and CDR2: SNHLY and FYNNEI. There are 13 residues in the CDR3. The CDR3 DNA follows: TGTGCCAGCAGTGAACCCCTGGGGCACGAGCAGTACTTC. Its translation is CASSEPLGHEQYF.

The V and J genes are TRBV13 and TRBJ2-7; D may be TRBD2 (6 bases). Germline V gives CDR1 PRHDT, CDR2 FYEKMQ (reference sequence). The ends were cut back, 3 bases at V and 7 bases at J, with 19 bases in the middle. This CDR3 contains 15 residues. The CDR3 bases are TGTGCCAGCAGCTTGGGACTCCGGCTTGGTGGGGAGCAGTACTTC. As protein: CASSLGLRLGGEQYF.